This T cell receptor (beta chain) was found in a study of cytomegalovirus exposure and HLA in healthy donors (dated by TCRdb to between 2016 and 2019). Regarding the complete study: According to an earlier analysis of several hundred of the donors, 150 million to 200 million T cells yielded 120 million or so unique TCR beta sequences and about 280 Gb of sequence data. Roughly 300 gigabases of sequencing data and around 85 million unique TCR sequences made up an early release that covered approximately 650 HLA-typed donors. Of the approximately 400 genotyped donors, 65% to 90% fell in the genetic ancestry cluster associated with self-reported Caucasian donors. The study was designed to test whether signatures of past pathogen exposure could be identified by cataloging public T cell receptors. Using immunosequencing, the study profiled T cell repertoires from 550 to 750 subjects and related those repertoires to cytomegalovirus serostatus. In addition to the first cohort of 666 subjects, a separate validation cohort of 130 or so different subjects was used. To predict cytomegalovirus infection status, the study combined high-throughput TCR immunosequencing, statistical association of individual TCRs with disease status, and machine learning. A later analysis re-analyzed previously published TCR beta repertoires from 650 to 800 donors and added high-resolution HLA genotyping to study TCR occurrence patterns. Rather than drawing on any new phenotypic data, the later analysis identified candidate immune exposures from TCR beta sequences and the way those sequences occurred across donors. An earlier analysis of 500 to 750 of the donors applied high-throughput TCR beta sequencing to assess whether each TCR beta V gene segment acted as functional or pseudogenic. Alongside the repertoire data, information on donor age, sex, ethnicity and CMV serostatus was compiled. A later genetic analysis used genome-wide SNP genotypes for about 55% of the 666 donors, treating that subset as a discovery cohort. All discovery cohort repertoires had been generated on a single sequencing platform. HLA typing covered class I and class II loci at four-digit resolution. Typing coverage differed by locus: A, B, C, DRB1 and DQB1 were typed in roughly 629-640 donors, DQA1 in approximately 520, DPA1 in over 600, and DPB1 in 472. Because of strong linkage in the cohort, 5 or 6 DR-DQ haplotypes were treated as single units for association and clustering. On average, over 200,000 unique TCR beta nucleotide sequences were sequenced per donor among some 420 genotyped donors of the cohort, with roughly 18% of those sequences being non-productive. Overall results and qualifications from the work: According to a later analysis, most CMV-associated TCR beta chains appeared to be HLA-restricted, and the HLA associations seemed to be driven largely by CMV exposure. Because counts were too low, seventeen rarely observed V segments, including chromosome 9 orphons, were excluded from the earlier analysis of several hundred of the donors. In vitro tests confirmed that a few of the cytomegalovirus-associated TCR beta chains recognize cytomegalovirus antigens. According to a later genetic analysis, donors in an Asian-associated ancestry cluster had fewer N-insertions in productive TCRs than the approximately 670-donor mean. In the study, roughly 160 TCR beta chains were listed as associated with cytomegalovirus. Because HLA typing was missing for some donors at each locus, association tests included only the typed subset. The classifier was reported to diagnose cytomegalovirus status with high specificity and sensitivity in both the original and validation cohorts. A later analysis reported that several top co-occurrence clusters appeared linked to parvovirus B19, influenza, CMV and Epstein-Barr virus. Specific HLA alleles were associated with some 15,000 TCR beta sequences at a false discovery rate of 0.05 in a later analysis. Some IMGT-functional V segments, including TRBV6-2 and TRBV6-3, could not be told apart with the 87-base-pair reads, so those segments were excluded. An association between a missense DCLRE1C variant and V-gene and J-gene trimming of TCR beta chains was found in a later genetic analysis and replicated in an independent cohort. An earlier analysis of 587 of the donors showed that most TCR beta V segments appeared in productive rearrangements either about 90% or about 30% of the time, which broadly matched IMGT annotations. It was suggested by the authors that the approach could potentially be generalized to other disease states and immunological phenotypes. Across donors, most TCR sequences were observed very rarely, whereas some public TCRs were present in many individuals. A later analysis found that TCR association rates varied across HLA loci, with DRB1 alleles showing the most associated TCRs and HLA-C alleles the fewest. Linkage disequilibrium might explain the correlated functional status among segregating V segments, but an unknown experimental factor could not be excluded. In this cohort, only TCR beta chains were sequenced, and detectable features were limited by the absence of alpha or paired-chain data. A further reported finding was that TCR beta sequences accurately predicted the HLA-A and HLA-B alleles for most subjects in the first cohort. In a later analysis, HLA-associated TCR beta chains showed more clonal expansion and lower generation probabilities than non-associated chains that were equally common. When HLA alleles, especially DR and DQ, strongly co-occurred, attributing TCR associations to individual alleles was difficult. Sequencing depth was assumed to be roughly uniform across donors in the presence/absence analyses, though that assumption may not hold. For the cohort, immune exposure information was limited to CMV serostatus. A group of highly shared sequence variants was considered likely to be a technical artifact of the sequencing pipeline.

Turning to this clone: Its antigen is not yet known.

The cohort was made up of around 720 healthy bone marrow donors. At the time of sampling, every cohort member was nominally healthy, though immune exposures that went unrecorded were likely present. The donor was CMV seronegative and was included in the group of several hundred seronegative cohort members. Every donor gave a peripheral blood sample, and the peripheral blood mononuclear cells from that sample were used for TCR beta sequencing. The Qiagen DNeasy Blood Extraction Kit was used to extract genomic DNA from the blood cell samples. Reading the germline V gene gives CDR1 SGHTA and CDR2 FQGTGA. The CDR3 covers 12 residues, taking in both the cysteine and the phenylalanine. The read is trimmed to its CDR3 DNA, 36 bases read in frame from base 1. V drops 6 bases and J drops 9 bases, leaving 12 bases in between. The method was the immunoSEQ multiplex PCR assay. A mixture of 60 forward primers for TCR Vbeta segments and 13 reverse primers for TCR Jbeta segments was used in the multiplex PCR. The CDR3 region of rearranged TCR beta genes was amplified from genomic DNA by a multiplex PCR assay. The Illumina HiSeq System was used to sequence the amplified TCR beta libraries as 87-base-pair reads. The authors' analysis ran thus. In a later analysis, some 80 million unique TCR beta chains were counted across the approximately 670 repertoires, and around 10 million of these chains were shared by at least two donors. A nearest-neighbor algorithm error-corrected the raw reads and collapsed the reads into unique sequences, merging closely related sequences to remove PCR and sequencing errors. CDR3 sequences were aligned to IMGT reference sequences to assign V, D and J gene segments. For a sequence to be retained, a match of at least six nucleotides was required to both a V gene segment and a J gene segment. A rearrangement counted as productive if the CDR3 had no stop codons and remained in frame with V and J, and every other rearrangement counted as non-productive. CDR3 was defined according to IMGT convention as the region running from the second conserved V-encoded cysteine to the conserved J-encoded phenylalanine. The earlier analysis of about 570 of the donors excluded any sequence lacking an unambiguous match to a single V gene segment. In an earlier analysis of roughly 600 of the donors, a V segment was called functional when productive rearrangements were above 56.7%, and segregating when the standard deviation between donors exceeded 5%. To diagnose cytomegalovirus status from the catalog of TCR beta chain sequences, a statistical classification framework was built. In a later analysis, TCR nucleotide sequences were compared against IMGT/GENE-DB human TR gene sequences so that V and J genes could be assigned. Using the TCRdist pipeline, a later analysis assigned CDR3 sequences along with most-parsimonious VDJ recombination scenarios. In a later analysis, each TCR beta chain was defined by its CDR3 amino acid sequence together with its V-gene family, and reads without a unique V-gene family were excluded. To address suspected cross-contamination and a sequencing artifact, a later analysis removed around 600 highly shared, low-generation-probability nucleotide sequences. A later analysis calculated a clonal expansion index for each public chain from normalized within-repertoire ranks of inferred template counts. In a later analysis, generation probabilities were computed with a VDJ recombination model fitted to out-of-frame rearrangements, and the resulting probabilities were checked against IGoR. In a later analysis, hypergeometric tests were used to score TCR-TCR, TCR-HLA and TCR-CMV co-occurrence, with a repertoire-size bias correction applied to TCR pairs. A later analysis estimated false discovery rates by permuting HLA or CMV assignments 20 times. In a later analysis, co-occurring TCRs were grouped using DBSCAN, with TCRdist sequence similarity added in when clustering inside HLA-allele-positive subsets. Repertoires with fewer than 30,000 or more than 120,000 public chains were left out of co-occurrence clustering, as were five repertoires with anomalous nucleotide sharing. Not all clones reach the TCRdb copy of this immuneACCESS table, which keeps in-frame sequences only. Checked studies attribute under half of the gap to unresolved V genes and leave the rest unexplained. V and J calls and clone size are as listed in that table; D and trimming were resolved from the DNA. The sample table on file contains around 120,000 clones. In total, the top ten clones hold less than 4.5% of the sample.

Sequencing was done on a sample of PBMCs. The TCR sequence derives from a man in his late teens or twenties in good health and CMV-seronegative. The chain employs TRBV7-3 and TRBJ2-1; the D gene identity is not certain. The encoded CDR3 is CASSRLSGEQFF. The nucleotide sequence reads as follows: TGTGCCAGCAGTCGACTTTCTGGTGAGCAGTTCTTC.